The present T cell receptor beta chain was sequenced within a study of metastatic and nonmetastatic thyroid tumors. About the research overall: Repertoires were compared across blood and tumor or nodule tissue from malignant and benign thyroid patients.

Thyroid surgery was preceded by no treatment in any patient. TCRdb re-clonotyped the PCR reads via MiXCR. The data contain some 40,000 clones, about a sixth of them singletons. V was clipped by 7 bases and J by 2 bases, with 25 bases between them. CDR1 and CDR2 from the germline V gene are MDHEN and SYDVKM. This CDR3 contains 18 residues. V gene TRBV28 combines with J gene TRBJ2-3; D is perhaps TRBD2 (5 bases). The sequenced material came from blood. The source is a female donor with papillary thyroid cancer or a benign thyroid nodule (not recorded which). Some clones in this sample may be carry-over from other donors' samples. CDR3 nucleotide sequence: TGTGCCAGCAACTCACTGGGGAGAGGGCCTGGTCCCACAGATACGCAGTATTTT. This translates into CASNSLGRGPGPTDTQYF.